A single sample gave rise to the 16 T cell receptor beta chains below, sequenced in a study of T cells expressing NK-cell markers (dated by TCRdb to the early 2020s). The library was obtained by 5' RACE. The reads were generated on an Illumina HiSeq 2000. With the reads reprocessed by TCRdb, a single entry stands for each CDR3 protein sequence and no DNA is reported. The sample table holds some 440,000 distinct CDR3 sequences. The top ten hold almost 1.5% of the sample. The sequencing input was blood T cells: a sorted CD56 or NKG2C T cell subset, CD4+ or CD8+ T cells, or bulk PBMC T cells (not recorded which). The receptors were gathered from a woman in her 50s in good health. Donor details come from another sample of the same person, matched by shared clones.

The chain is built from TRBV20-1 and TRBJ1-1; TCRdb returns TRBD1, unconfirmable since there is no DNA. CDR3 length: 13 residues. Germline V lookup: CDR1 DFQATT, CDR2 SNEGSKA (reference sequence). The CDR3 protein is CSAYPGSYTEAFF.

The chain carries TRBV3-1 and TRBJ2-1; TCRdb's D call, TRBD2, is unchecked because there is no DNA. The CDR3 loop spans 18 amino acids. The V gene's germline CDR1 is LGHDT and CDR2 YNNKEL (reference sequence). The CDR3: CASSQDPTSGTTYNEQFF.

The V and J genes are TRBV24-1 and TRBJ2-7. CDR1 KGHDR and CDR2 SFDVKD come from the germline V gene. The CDR3 is 15 residues long. CDR3 residues: CATSDRRQIRYEQYF.

J is TRBJ2-3 and V is TRBV20-1; TCRdb names TRBD2, which stays unverified in the absence of DNA. In germline, CDR1 is DFQATT, CDR2 SNEGSKA (reference sequence). This CDR3 spans 12 amino acids. The CDR3 spells CSARGNRDSEYF.

CDR3 loop: CASSSMGEGTEAFF. The chain links TRBV7-3 to TRBJ1-1; there is no DNA to check the TCRdb D call of TRBD1. This CDR3 is built from 14 residues. Germline CDR1 reads SGHTA; CDR2 reads FQGTGA.

This chain links TRBV20-1 with TRBJ2-5; lacking DNA, the TRBD1 call made by TCRdb goes unchecked. CDR3 length: 13 amino acids. Germline V CDR1 and CDR2: DFQATT, SNEGSKA (reference sequence). CDR3: CSATGQGWATQYF.

This chain joins TRBV6-5 and TRBJ2-1; as DNA is missing, the TRBD2 call by TCRdb cannot be tested. The CDR3 spans 20 residues. The germline V gene encodes CDR1 MNHEY and CDR2 SVGAGI. The chain's CDR3 is CASSYSILAGGLIRSNEQFF.

The chain combines TRBV14 with TRBJ2-3. The CDR3 is made up of 13 amino acids. Germline values: CDR1 SGHDN, CDR2 FVKESK. This chain's CDR3 is CASSQRHTDTQYF.

The J gene is TRBJ2-5, the V gene TRBV20-1. Germline CDR1 and CDR2: DFQATT and SNEGSKA (reference sequence). This CDR3 comprises 12 residues. The CDR3 loop reads CSARGDKWTQYF.

The J gene is TRBJ1-5, the V gene TRBV7-2. Germline V lookup: CDR1 SGHTA, CDR2 FQGNSA. The CDR3 length is 15 residues. CDR3 protein: CASSLTPAGNQPQHF. Together with reference TRBV7-2 and TRBJ1-5, the CDR3 gives the full variable domain: GAGVSQSPSNKVTEKGKDVELRCDPISGHTALYWYRQSLGQGLEFLIYFQGNSAPDKSGLPSDRFSAERTGGSVSTLTIQRTQQEDSAVYLCASSLTPAGNQPQHFGDGTRLSIL.

The chain recombines TRBV10-3 with TRBJ1-1. The length of the CDR3 is 13 residues. The germline gives CDR1 ENHRY, CDR2 SYGVKD. CDR3 sequence: CAIMTGLKAEAFF.

The chain carries TRBV4-2 and TRBJ2-1; as DNA is missing, the TRBD2 call by TCRdb cannot be tested. Germline CDR1 reads LGHNA; CDR2 reads YNFKEQ. This CDR3 region has 15 residues. CDR3 sequence: CASSPSGRAENEQFF.

This chain uses TRBV20-1 with TRBJ2-4; without DNA, the TCRdb call of TRBD2 cannot be checked. CDR1 and CDR2 (germline): DFQATT, SNEGSKA (reference sequence). The CDR3 is 18 residues long. The CDR3 sequence is CSASPFSGSQKSRNIQYF.

The rearrangement uses TRBV11-1 and TRBJ2-4; TCRdb's D call of TRBD1 is untestable without DNA. This CDR3 contains 12 residues. Germline CDR1 SGHAT, CDR2 FQDESV (reference sequence). CDR3 residues: CASSSFLGEHYF.

The chain has TRBV20-1 and TRBJ2-1; TCRdb returns TRBD1, unconfirmable since there is no DNA. The CDR3 extends over 15 amino acids. Germline V CDR1 and CDR2: DFQATT, SNEGSKA (reference sequence). The CDR3 sequence is CSAQDRGLSYNEQFF.

J is TRBJ2-7 and V is TRBV7-3; TCRdb's D call, TRBD2, is unchecked because there is no DNA. Germline V CDR1 and CDR2: SGHTA, FQGTGA. CDR3 length equals 15 residues. Here the CDR3 reads CASSLSPAGYYEQYF.